The 8 T cell receptor beta chains presented below share a single source sample, sequenced in a study of T cell responses to AZD1222 COVID-19 vaccine. Assay used: immunoSEQ multiplex PCR; TCRdb lists only in-frame clones, some missing. The data hold 100,000 to 150,000 clones, with more than 80% observed a single time. The sample consisted of peripheral blood, taken on day 0 of AZD1222 vaccination. These receptors were taken from an adult in good health.

The gene calls are TRBV6-2 or TRBV6-3 and TRBJ2-7; a possible D gene is TRBD1 (5 bases). Germline assignment: CDR1 MNHEY and CDR2 SVGEGT. The V end was cut by 0 bases, the J end by 2 bases, with 11 bases between. CDR3 length: 15 amino acids. CDR3 DNA: TGTGCCAGCAGTTACTCAGACAGTTTAACCTACGAGCAGTACTTC. Translation: CASSYSDSLTYEQYF.

The V gene is TRBV5-5, the J gene TRBJ2-7, with 8 bases lining up with TRBD1. This CDR3 region has 14 residues. The ends lost 4 bases at V and 3 bases at J; junction bases unmatched: 6. Germline CDR1 and CDR2: SGHKS and YYEKEE (reference sequence). The CDR3 region is CASSHGQGNYEQYF. CDR3 nucleotides: TGTGCCAGCAGCCATGGACAGGGCAACTACGAGCAGTACTTC.

The V call is TRBV5-1, the J call TRBJ2-5, with 9 bases aligning to TRBD2. Germline V CDR1 and CDR2: SGHRS, YFSETQ. The CDR3 has 16 amino acids. V shed 0 bases, J shed 2 bases, and the junction held 5 bases outside the gene matches. CDR3 DNA: TGCGCCAGCAGCTTGGCCCCAGCGGGGGGACAAGAGACCCAGTACTTC. The encoded protein is CASSLAPAGGQETQYF.

This clone was observed once. J is TRBJ1-6 and V is TRBV6-5, with D tentatively TRBD1 (6 bases). Germline CDR1 MNHEY, CDR2 SVGAGI. CDR3 size: 15 residues. Trimming took 8 bases from V and 9 from J, leaving 20 bases between them. The CDR3 is CASSRSSGESSPLHF. CDR3 in DNA: TGTGCCAGCTCCAGAAGCTCAGGGGAAAGTTCACCCCTCCACTTT.

The chain combines TRBV7-9 with TRBJ1-5; D uncertain. The V end lost 5 bases, the J end lost 3 bases, and 11 bases lay between the germline ends. The CDR3 is made up of 14 amino acids. Germline CDR1 and CDR2: SEHNR and FQNEAQ (reference sequence). CDR3 in amino acids: CASSPLAPNQPQHF. DNA for the CDR3: TGTGCCAGCAGCCCCCTTGCGCCCAATCAGCCCCAGCATTTT.

The V gene is TRBV27, the J gene TRBJ1-6; D is undetermined. The germline V and J ends were trimmed by 7 bases and 5 bases, with 15 bases remaining between them. Germline V CDR1 and CDR2: MNHEY, SMNVEV (reference sequence). This CDR3 region has 15 residues. CDR3 nucleotides: TGTGCCAGCACTACCTACGGTTCCAATAATTCACCCCTCCACTTT. Translation: CASTTYGSNNSPLHF.

This clone was detected only once. The J gene is TRBJ1-1, the V gene TRBV7-2; 7 nucleotides align to TRBD1. CDR3 length equals 14 residues. Trimming took 5 bases from V and 1 from J; bases not matched to a gene: 4. CDR1 SGHTA and CDR2 FQGNSA come from the germline V gene. This CDR3 is CASSPGTANTEAFF. CDR3 coding DNA: TGTGCCAGCAGCCCTGGGACAGCGAACACTGAAGCTTTCTTT. The complete variable domain, with remaining parts taken from reference TRBV7-2 and TRBJ1-1, reads GAGVSQSPSNKVTEKGKDVELRCDPISGHTALYWYRQSLGQGLEFLIYFQGNSAPDKSGLPSDRFSAERTGGSVSTLTIQRTQQEDSAVYLCASSPGTANTEAFFGQGTRLTVV.

This chain connects TRBV18 to TRBJ2-7; TRBD1 aligns across 7 bases. Trimming at V came to 0 bases and at J to 0 bases, leaving 2 bases not matched to a gene. Per germline, CDR1 KGHSH and CDR2 LQKENI. This CDR3 contains 15 residues. CDR3 in amino acids: CASSPPGQSSYEQYF. CDR3 bases: TGTGCCAGCTCACCACCGGGACAGAGCTCCTACGAGCAGTACTTC.